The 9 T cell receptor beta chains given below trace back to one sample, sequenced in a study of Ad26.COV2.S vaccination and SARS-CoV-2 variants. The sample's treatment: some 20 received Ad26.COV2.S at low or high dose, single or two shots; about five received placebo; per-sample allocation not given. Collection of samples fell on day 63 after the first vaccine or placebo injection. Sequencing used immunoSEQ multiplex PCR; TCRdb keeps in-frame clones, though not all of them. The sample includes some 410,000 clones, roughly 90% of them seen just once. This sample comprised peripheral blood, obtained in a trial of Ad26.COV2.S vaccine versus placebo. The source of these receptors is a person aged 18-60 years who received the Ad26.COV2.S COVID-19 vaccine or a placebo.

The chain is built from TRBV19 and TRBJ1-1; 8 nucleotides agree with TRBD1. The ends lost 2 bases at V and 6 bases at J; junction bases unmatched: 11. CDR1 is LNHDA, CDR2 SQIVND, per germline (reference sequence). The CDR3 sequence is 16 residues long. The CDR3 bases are TGTGCCAGTAGTATAATAGGGAACAGGGGGACATCTGAAGCTTTCTTT. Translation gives CASSIIGNRGTSEAFF.

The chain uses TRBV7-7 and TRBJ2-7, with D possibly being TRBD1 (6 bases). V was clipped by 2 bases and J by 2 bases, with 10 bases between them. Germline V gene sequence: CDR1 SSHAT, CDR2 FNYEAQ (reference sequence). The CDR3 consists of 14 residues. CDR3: CASSLSRGAYEQYF. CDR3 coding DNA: TGTGCCAGCAGCTTATCCAGGGGAGCCTACGAGCAGTACTTC. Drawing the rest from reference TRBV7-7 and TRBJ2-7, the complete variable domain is GAGVSQSPRYKVTKRGQDVTLRCDPISSHATLYWYQQALGQGPEFLTYFNYEAQPDKSGLPSDRFSAERPEGSISTLTIQRTEQRDSAMYRCASSLSRGAYEQYFGPGTRLTVT.

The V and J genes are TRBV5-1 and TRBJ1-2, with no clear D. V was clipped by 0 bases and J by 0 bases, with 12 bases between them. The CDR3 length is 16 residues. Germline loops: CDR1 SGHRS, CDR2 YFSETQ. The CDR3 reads CASSLEWGASNYGYTF. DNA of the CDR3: TGCGCCAGCAGCTTGGAGTGGGGTGCGTCTAACTATGGCTACACCTTC.

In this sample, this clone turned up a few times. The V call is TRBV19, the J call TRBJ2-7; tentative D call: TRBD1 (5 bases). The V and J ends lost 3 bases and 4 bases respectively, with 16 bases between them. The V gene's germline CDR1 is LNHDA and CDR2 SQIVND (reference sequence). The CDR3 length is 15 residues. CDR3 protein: CASSIRRAGEYEQYF. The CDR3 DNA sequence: TGTGCCAGTAGTATCCGCAGGGCTGGCGAATACGAGCAGTACTTC.

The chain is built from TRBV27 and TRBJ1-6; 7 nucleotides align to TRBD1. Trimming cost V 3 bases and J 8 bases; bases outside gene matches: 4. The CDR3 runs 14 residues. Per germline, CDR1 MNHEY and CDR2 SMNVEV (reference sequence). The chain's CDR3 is CASSFGTAHSPLHF. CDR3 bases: TGTGCCAGCAGTTTCGGGACAGCGCATTCACCCCTCCACTTT.

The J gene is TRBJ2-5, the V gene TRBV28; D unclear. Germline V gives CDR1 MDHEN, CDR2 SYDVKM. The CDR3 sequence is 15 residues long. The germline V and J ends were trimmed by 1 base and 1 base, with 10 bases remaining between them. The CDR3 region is CASSLFQLPQETQYF. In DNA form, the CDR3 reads TGTGCCAGCAGTTTATTCCAGTTACCCCAAGAGACCCAGTACTTC.

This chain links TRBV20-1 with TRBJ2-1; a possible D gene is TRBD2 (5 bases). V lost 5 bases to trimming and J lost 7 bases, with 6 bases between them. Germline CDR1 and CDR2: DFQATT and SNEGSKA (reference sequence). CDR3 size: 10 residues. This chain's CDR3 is CSAWENEQFF. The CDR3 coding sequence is TGCAGTGCTTGGGAGAATGAGCAGTTCTTC.

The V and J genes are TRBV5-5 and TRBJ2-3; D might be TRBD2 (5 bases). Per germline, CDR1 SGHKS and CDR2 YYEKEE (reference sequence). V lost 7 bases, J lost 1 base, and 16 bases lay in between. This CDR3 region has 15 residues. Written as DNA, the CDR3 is TGTGCCAGCGTCCGAACACTAGTTGGCACAGATACGCAGTATTTT. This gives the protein CASVRTLVGTDTQYF.

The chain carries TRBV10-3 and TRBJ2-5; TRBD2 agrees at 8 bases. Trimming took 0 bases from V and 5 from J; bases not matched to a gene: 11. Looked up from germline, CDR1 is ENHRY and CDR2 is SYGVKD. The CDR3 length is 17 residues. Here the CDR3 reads CAISESTSGGHGETQYF. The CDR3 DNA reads TGTGCCATCAGTGAGTCGACGAGCGGGGGCCATGGGGAGACCCAGTACTTC.